The 21 T cell receptor beta chains reported below all come from one sample, sequenced in a study of graft-versus-host responses after intestinal transplantation. Only in-frame clones appear in the TCRdb table, and some are missing; sequencing was by immunoSEQ multiplex PCR. The data contain more than 50,000 clones, 90% to 95% of them singletons. The material sequenced was PBMCs, taken 118 to 130 days after intestinal transplantation. The receptors originated from a human patient who received an intestinal transplant, so some T cells may come from the graft donor.

J is TRBJ2-7 and V is TRBV11-1, with a weak D call TRBD1 (6 bases). The CDR3 spans 14 residues. Germline CDR1 and CDR2: SGHAT and FQDESV (reference sequence). Trimming left V 5 bases short and J 0 bases short, with 11 bases between. This chain's CDR3 is CASSDDRSSYEQYF. In DNA form, the CDR3 reads TGTGCCAGCAGCGACGACAGGAGCTCCTACGAGCAGTACTTC. The whole variable domain, remainder taken from reference TRBV11-1 and TRBJ2-7, is EAEVAQSPRYKITEKSQAVAFWCDPISGHATLYWYRQILGQGPELLVQFQDESVVDDSQLPKDRFSAERLKGVDSTLKIQPAELGDSAMYLCASSDDRSSYEQYFGPGTRLTVT.

The rearrangement joins TRBV19 to TRBJ2-1, with D possibly called TRBD1 or TRBD2 (6 bases each). The V end lost 9 bases, the J end lost 2 bases, and 14 bases lay between the germline ends. The CDR3 has 14 amino acids. Germline V gene sequence: CDR1 LNHDA, CDR2 SQIVND (reference sequence). The CDR3 protein is CASRRGGPYNEQFF. As DNA, the CDR3 is TGTGCCAGCAGGAGAGGGGGGCCCTACAATGAGCAGTTCTTC.

This rearrangement joins TRBV19 to TRBJ2-5; 10 bases map to TRBD1. The J segment lost 4 bases and the V segment lost 5 bases, leaving 4 bases of the junction unmatched. Germline V lookup: CDR1 LNHDA, CDR2 SQIVND (reference sequence). This CDR3 comprises 14 residues. The CDR3 nucleotides read TGTGCCAGTAGTGAATGGACAGGGGGAGAGACCCAGTACTTC. Its protein is CASSEWTGGETQYF.

The gene calls are TRBV5-1 and TRBJ2-7; weak D call: TRBD1 (5 bases). This CDR3 has 14 residues. The V and J ends lost 0 bases and 0 bases respectively, with 7 bases between them. Germline CDR1 is SGHRS and CDR2 is YFSETQ. CDR3 protein: CASSLGQSSYEQYF. The CDR3 coding sequence is TGCGCCAGCAGCTTGGGACAGAGCTCCTACGAGCAGTACTTC.

This chain links TRBV28 with TRBJ2-5; 10 bases align to TRBD1. The J call is uncertain, as TRBJ2-7 better fits the DNA end. In germline, CDR1 is MDHEN, CDR2 SYDVKM. There are 16 residues in the CDR3. CDR3 sequence: CASSSRTGGGSYEQYF. In nucleotides, the CDR3 is TGTGCCAGCAGTTCTCGGACAGGGGGGGGCTCCTACGAGCAGTACTTC.

The chain uses TRBV5-1 and TRBJ2-2; 7 nucleotides align to TRBD2. Trimming cost V 0 bases and J 7 bases; bases outside gene matches: 9. CDR3 length: 16 residues. Germline values: CDR1 SGHRS, CDR2 YFSETQ. Written as DNA, the CDR3 is TGCGCCAGCAGCTTGGGTGTTAGCGGGTTAAGCGGGGAGCTGTTTTTT. It codes for CASSLGVSGLSGELFF.

This chain links TRBV6-5 with TRBJ2-1; D possibly corresponds to TRBD2 (5 bases). The CDR3 is made up of 13 amino acids. Trimming cost V 5 bases and J 10 bases, with 15 bases left between them. Germline lookup yields CDR1 MNHEY and CDR2 SVGAGI. In nucleotides, the CDR3 is TGTGCCAGCAGTCAAGGACGGGGATGGGAGCAGTTCTTC. Translating gives CASSQGRGWEQFF.

This chain joins TRBV9 and TRBJ2-1; TRBD2 agrees at 12 bases. This CDR3 region has 15 residues. The germline gives CDR1 SGDLS, CDR2 YYNGEE. Trimming took 4 bases from V and 7 from J; bases not matched to a gene: 6. CDR3 region: CASSFRLAGENEQFF. The CDR3, as DNA: TGTGCCAGCAGCTTCCGACTAGCGGGAGAAAATGAGCAGTTCTTC.

The gene calls are TRBV6-5 and TRBJ2-1; 8 bases align to TRBD1. CDR1 and CDR2 from the germline V gene are MNHEY and SVGAGI. The CDR3 length is 15 residues. Trimming cost V 5 bases and J 2 bases; bases outside gene matches: 5. This CDR3 is CASSATGGPYNEQFF. DNA of the CDR3: TGTGCCAGCAGTGCTACAGGGGGTCCCTACAATGAGCAGTTCTTC.

V and J are TRBV27 and TRBJ1-4, with D perhaps TRBD1 (6 bases). Looked up from germline, CDR1 is MNHEY and CDR2 is SMNVEV (reference sequence). This CDR3 spans 15 amino acids. The V end lost 6 bases, the J end lost 4 bases, and 15 bases lay between the germline ends. In DNA, the CDR3 is TGTGCCAGCAGACCTACAGGGCCCCTTAATGAAAAACTGTTTTTT. Encoded protein: CASRPTGPLNEKLFF.

The chain combines TRBV5-4 with TRBJ1-1; D might be TRBD1 (5 bases). The CDR3 loop spans 14 amino acids. Deletions cut 1 base from V and 1 base from J, with 8 bases between. Germline-derived CDR1 and CDR2 are SGHNT and YYREEE (reference sequence). The CDR3 DNA is TGTGCCAGCAGCTTGAGTACAGGGAACACTGAAGCTTTCTTT. Encoded protein: CASSLSTGNTEAFF. Based on the CDR3 plus reference TRBV5-4 and TRBJ1-1, the full variable domain is ETGVTQSPTHLIKTRGQQVTLRCSSQSGHNTVSWYQQALGQGPQFIFQYYREEENGRGNFPPRFSGLQFPNYSSELNVNALELDDSALYLCASSLSTGNTEAFFGQGTRLTVV.

The J gene is TRBJ2-1, the V gene TRBV19; TRBD2 matches 7 bases. V lost 4 bases and J lost 2; bases outside the gene matches: 5. Germline values: CDR1 LNHDA, CDR2 SQIVND (reference sequence). The CDR3 runs to 15 residues. CDR3 sequence reads: CASSTSGNTYNEQFF. CDR3 DNA: TGTGCCAGTAGTACTAGCGGCAATACCTACAATGAGCAGTTCTTC.

This chain links TRBV19 with TRBJ1-6; no clear D. Trimming pared 2 bases from V and 3 bases from J, leaving 5 bases between. There are 14 residues in the CDR3. Germline values: CDR1 LNHDA, CDR2 SQIVND (reference sequence). The CDR3 sequence is CASSILIYNSPLHF. For the CDR3, the DNA is TGTGCCAGTAGTATACTAATCTATAATTCACCCCTCCACTTT.

The rearrangement links TRBV18 to TRBJ2-1, with D possibly matching TRBD2 (5 bases). The germline V and J ends were trimmed by 0 bases and 10 bases, with 7 bases remaining between them. In germline, CDR1 is KGHSH, CDR2 LQKENI. CDR3 length: 12 residues. The CDR3 region has the DNA TGTGCCAGCTCACCACCCCTAGCCGAGCAGTTCTTC. This gives the protein CASSPPLAEQFF.

This clone was detected only once. The J gene is TRBJ2-5, the V gene TRBV25-1; D is unclear. Germline values: CDR1 MGHDK, CDR2 SYGVNS. This CDR3 is 13 amino acids long. V shed 1 base and J shed 3 bases, with 6 bases lying between them. The CDR3 region is CASSESPKETQYF. CDR3 nucleotides: TGTGCCAGCAGTGAATCCCCAAAAGAGACCCAGTACTTC.

The chain combines TRBV4-2 with TRBJ1-3; D gene ambiguous. The CDR3 length is 17 residues. V was clipped by 0 bases and J by 0 bases, with 12 bases between them. CDR1 and CDR2 from the germline V gene are LGHNA and YNFKEQ. The DNA for the CDR3 is TGTGCCAGCAGCCAAGAGATAACAGCTTTCTCTGGAAACACCATATATTTT. Protein sequence: CASSQEITAFSGNTIYF.

V gene TRBV9 combines with J gene TRBJ2-3; either TRBD1 or TRBD2 may fit D (5 bases each). This CDR3 is 15 amino acids long. V lost 0 bases to trimming and J lost 4 bases, with 12 bases between them. Germline V gene lookup returns CDR1 SGDLS and CDR2 YYNGEE. CDR3 sequence reads: CASSVGGTSADTQYF. The CDR3 DNA sequence: TGTGCCAGCAGCGTAGGAGGGACGAGTGCAGATACGCAGTATTTT.

The rearrangement joins TRBV19 to TRBJ1-1; no definite D call. CDR1 LNHDA and CDR2 SQIVND come from the germline V gene (reference sequence). Trimming took off 7 bases at V and 0 bases at J, with 12 bases between the two ends. This CDR3 is 14 amino acids long. CDR3 sequence: CASTATSVNTEAFF. The CDR3 region has the DNA TGTGCCAGTACCGCGACATCCGTGAACACTGAAGCTTTCTTT.

The rearrangement links TRBV6-5 to TRBJ1-2, with a tentative D call TRBD1 (6 bases). The germline gives CDR1 MNHEY, CDR2 SVGAGI. Trimming shortened V by 5 bases and J by 0 bases, and 13 bases separated the two germline ends. The CDR3 totals 15 residues. The CDR3 DNA reads as TGTGCCAGCAGTAGCGACAGGAACCCTAACTATGGCTACACCTTC. Its translation: CASSSDRNPNYGYTF.

J is TRBJ2-7 and V is TRBV5-6, with TRBD1 matching over 8 bases. This CDR3 spans 14 amino acids. CDR1 and CDR2 (germline): SGHDT, YYEEEE. The ends lost 4 bases at V and 2 bases at J; junction bases unmatched: 5. The CDR3 nucleotides read TGTGCCAGCAGCATAGGGACAGGTCCCTACGAGCAGTACTTC. Protein sequence: CASSIGTGPYEQYF.

This chain connects TRBV28 to TRBJ2-5, with TRBD2 identical over 10 bases. V was pared by 5 bases and J by 5 bases, with 5 bases of the junction left unmatched. CDR1 and CDR2 (germline): MDHEN, SYDVKM. This CDR3 region has 14 residues. The CDR3 sequence: CASSLAGVSETQYF. The CDR3 bases are TGTGCCAGCAGTCTAGCGGGAGTATCGGAGACCCAGTACTTC.